The present entry profiles one T cell receptor (beta chain) with its context. Its target is unknown. These data are taken from a study of T cells in Graves' hyperthyroidism and ophthalmopathy. Study results and limitations: The model predicted ophthalmopathy a median approximately seven months before onset.

Germline V gene sequence: CDR1 SGDLS, CDR2 YYNGEE. V was clipped by 0 bases and J by 9 bases; unmatched bases: 5. The CDR3 consists of 14 residues. Stable hyperthyroidism: no ophthalmopathy progression over 18 months of follow-up. Newly diagnosed patients aged 18 to 65 had hyperthyroidism of under 2 months' duration. Exclusion of patients followed from uncontrolled infection, other autoimmune disease, pregnancy or lactation. Amplified TCR beta CDR3 regions derived from RNA transcripts. The HTBI set primed first-round TCR CDR3 RT-PCR. MiXCR, run by TCRdb on the multiplex PCR reads, gives a single entry per CDR3 protein. The table has a few hundred thousand distinct CDR3 sequences, about 16% seen once.

The V call is TRBV9, the J call TRBJ2-7; 11 positions agree with TRBD2. Material for sequencing was blood. The receptor's source is a woman between 25 and 40 years old with Graves' hyperthyroidism. The CDR3 DNA reads TGTGCCAGCAGCGTAGAACTAGCGGGAGAGGGGCAGTACTTC. Its translation is CASSVELAGEGQYF.